The 11 T cell receptor beta chains reported below all come from one sample, sequenced in a study of OX40 agonist ivuxolimab in advanced cancers. Generated by immunoSEQ multiplex PCR, the TCRdb table keeps only in-frame clones and is missing some. The sample consists of about 39,000 clones, 80% to 95% of them appearing once. This specimen consisted of CD4+ or CD8+ T cells sorted from blood, obtained in a trial of the OX40 agonist ivuxolimab. Every receptor here comes from an adult with an advanced solid tumor such as melanoma, head and neck, liver or kidney cancer.

This clone came up once. The J gene is TRBJ1-1, the V gene TRBV6-1; D call uncertain. Germline loops: CDR1 MNHNS, CDR2 SASEGT. This CDR3 contains 11 residues. Trimming took 7 bases from V and 5 from J, leaving 8 bases between them. The CDR3 region is CASTSWTEAFF. The CDR3 DNA reads as TGTGCCAGCACCTCGTGGACTGAAGCTTTCTTT.

The CDR3 reads CASSISVFSYEQYF. DNA of the CDR3: TGTGCCAGTAGTATATCGGTTTTCAGCTACGAGCAGTACTTC. The chain links TRBV19 to TRBJ2-7; no clear D. The CDR3 extends over 14 amino acids. Germline loops: CDR1 LNHDA, CDR2 SQIVND (reference sequence). Trimming pared 2 bases from V and 3 bases from J, leaving 11 bases between.

The chain couples TRBV19 to TRBJ2-1; no firm D call. Germline assignment: CDR1 LNHDA and CDR2 SQIVND (reference sequence). The CDR3 loop spans 11 amino acids. Trimming took 5 bases from V and 5 from J, leaving 4 bases between them. The CDR3 bases are TGTGCCAGTAGTGCCCACAATGAGCAGTTCTTC. It yields the protein CASSAHNEQFF.

The chain couples TRBV6-5 to TRBJ2-7; 7 positions match TRBD1. This CDR3 comprises 14 residues. V lost 7 bases and J lost 4; bases outside the gene matches: 10. Per the germline V gene, CDR1 is MNHEY and CDR2 is SVGAGI. CDR3 DNA: TGTGCCAGCAACGGGGACAGAGGTGGGTACGAGCAGTACTTC. Translation gives CASNGDRGGYEQYF.

This chain connects TRBV28 to TRBJ2-2, with 9 bases matching TRBD1. Germline V gene lookup returns CDR1 MDHEN and CDR2 SYDVKM. After removal of 5 bases from V and 1 base from J, the junction contained 8 bases not matched to a gene. The CDR3 is made up of 17 amino acids. CDR3 protein: CASSLPRGQGNTGELFF. In nucleotides, the CDR3 is TGTGCCAGCAGTCTGCCTAGGGGACAGGGGAACACCGGGGAGCTGTTTTTT.

The chain couples TRBV27 to TRBJ2-1; no firm D call. The length of the CDR3 is 14 residues. The V gene lost 3 bases and the J gene lost 5 bases, with 11 bases spanning the gap. The germline V gene encodes CDR1 MNHEY and CDR2 SMNVEV (reference sequence). The CDR3 is CASSFRAGHNEQFF. The CDR3 DNA follows: TGTGCCAGCAGTTTTAGGGCCGGACACAATGAGCAGTTCTTC.

On this clone itself: Its ends do not fully match the called genes, so a read error is possible. V is TRBV5-1 and J is TRBJ1-2; no firm D call. Germline CDR1 SGHRS, CDR2 YFSETQ. CDR3 length equals 15 residues. The CDR3 spells CASSYLNTLNYGYTF. The CDR3 region has the DNA TGTGCCAGCAGCTATCTAAACACCCTTAACTATGGCTACACCTTC.

This sequence joins TRBV6-1 and TRBJ2-1, with D uncertain. Germline V lookup: CDR1 MNHNS, CDR2 SASEGT. V dropped 5 bases and J dropped 0 bases, with 2 bases sitting between them. The CDR3 contains 12 residues. CDR3 DNA: TGTGCCAGCAGTTACTCCTACAATGAGCAGTTCTTC. Its protein product is CASSYSYNEQFF.

V usage is TRBV13 and J usage is TRBJ2-1; a weak D match, TRBD2 (6 bases). Germline CDR1 is PRHDT and CDR2 is FYEKMQ (reference sequence). The CDR3 extends over 16 amino acids. Trimming pared 0 bases from V and 3 bases from J, leaving 12 bases between. CDR3 coding DNA: TGTGCCAGCAGCTTAGGAGAAGGGCGGGACTACAATGAGCAGTTCTTC. It yields the protein CASSLGEGRDYNEQFF.

The V call is TRBV25-1, the J call TRBJ2-1, with 8 positions matching TRBD2. Germline CDR1 is MGHDK and CDR2 is SYGVNS. Trimming removed 8 bases from V and 5 bases from J; junction bases left unmatched: 8. The CDR3 length is 14 residues. The CDR3 loop is CASGGERGHNEQFF. CDR3 nucleotides: TGTGCCAGCGGGGGGGAGCGGGGGCACAATGAGCAGTTCTTC.

The V gene is TRBV14, the J gene TRBJ1-2, with D unclear. The CDR3 consists of 15 residues. V lost 4 bases, J lost 3 bases, and 15 bases lay in between. CDR1 and CDR2 from the germline V gene are SGHDN and FVKESK. The CDR3 protein is CASSPVAGADYGYTF. As DNA, the CDR3 is TGTGCCAGCAGCCCAGTGGCGGGCGCCGACTATGGCTACACCTTC. The complete variable domain, with remaining parts taken from reference TRBV14 and TRBJ1-2, reads EAGVTQFPSHSVIEKGQTVTLRCDPISGHDNLYWYRRVMGKEIKFLLHFVKESKQDESGMPNNRFLAERTGGTYSTLKVQPAELEDSGVYFCASSPVAGADYGYTFGSGTRLTVV.